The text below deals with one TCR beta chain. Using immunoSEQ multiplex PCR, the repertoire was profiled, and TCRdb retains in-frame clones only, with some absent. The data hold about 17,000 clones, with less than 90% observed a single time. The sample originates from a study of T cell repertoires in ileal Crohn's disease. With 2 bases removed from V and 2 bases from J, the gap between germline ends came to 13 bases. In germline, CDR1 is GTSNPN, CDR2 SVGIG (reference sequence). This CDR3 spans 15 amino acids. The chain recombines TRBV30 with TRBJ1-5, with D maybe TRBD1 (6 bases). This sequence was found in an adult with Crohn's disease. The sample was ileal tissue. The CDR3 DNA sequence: TGTGCCTGGAGTTCCCCCAGGGGCGGCAATCAGCCCCAGCATTTT. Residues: CAWSSPRGGNQPQHF.